Shown below are 5 T cell receptor beta chains from a single sample sequenced in a study of cytomegalovirus exposure and HLA in healthy donors. PCR used 60 Vbeta primers and 13 Jbeta primers. Repertoires were generated with immunoSEQ multiplex PCR, while TCRdb's copy carries only in-frame clones and drops some. This sample carries 200,000 to 250,000 clones, roughly four fifths of them seen once, and the ten largest clones take about 8%. Material for sequencing was PBMCs. Receptors were obtained from a woman aged 55-75 years in good health and CMV-seropositive.

This clone was observed a handful of times. The chain links TRBV2 to TRBJ1-3; D is perhaps TRBD1 (6 bases). Germline CDR1 SNHLY, CDR2 FYNNEI. Trimming shortened V by 6 bases and J by 3 bases, and 9 bases separated the two germline ends. The CDR3 contains 13 residues. Here the CDR3 reads CASRRDIGNTIYF. CDR3 nucleotide sequence: TGTGCCAGCAGGAGGGACATTGGAAACACCATATATTTT.

The chain uses TRBV9 and TRBJ2-5; 16 positions agree with TRBD2. There are 17 residues in the CDR3. Germline CDR1 SGDLS, CDR2 YYNGEE. V was clipped by 4 bases and J by 11 bases; unmatched bases: 14. The CDR3 loop is CASSSGLAGGPFTVQYF. For the CDR3, the DNA is TGTGCCAGCAGCTCGGGACTAGCGGGAGGGCCTTTTACCGTGCAGTACTTC.

To note about this clone: The junction and the germline gene differ at one end; a read error may be behind it. The chain combines TRBV7-9 with TRBJ2-3; TRBD1 matches 8 bases. The CDR3 is 15 amino acids. Germline loops: CDR1 SEHNR, CDR2 FQNEAQ (reference sequence). In DNA form, the CDR3 reads TGTTCCAGCAGCTTAACAGGGGGTGGCACAGATACGCAGTATTTT. Its protein is CSSSLTGGGTDTQYF.

The chain couples TRBV11-2 to TRBJ2-7; 11 positions agree with TRBD2. CDR1 and CDR2 from the germline V gene are SGHAT and FQNNGV. The CDR3 runs to 16 residues. V shed 3 bases and J 2 bases; nucleotides not matched to a gene: 6. CDR3 bases: TGTGCCAGCAGCTTTGAAGGGACTAGCGGTACCTACGAGCAGTACTTC. Protein product: CASSFEGTSGTYEQYF.

The chain recombines TRBV28 with TRBJ1-3; D perhaps matches TRBD1 (6 bases). Trimming left V 3 bases short and J 3 bases short, with 18 bases between. The CDR3 length is 17 residues. The germline V gene encodes CDR1 MDHEN and CDR2 SYDVKM. CDR3 coding DNA: TGTGCCAGCAGTTTGGGCTTACAGGGTCTAATTGGAAACACCATATATTTT. Protein: CASSLGLQGLIGNTIYF.